This T cell receptor beta chain was identified during a study of OX40 agonist ivuxolimab in advanced cancers. Study information: While on treatment, patients had intravenous ivuxolimab at 0.01 to 10 mg/kg every 2 weeks. Patients achieving partial responses numbered three: one hepatocellular carcinoma case and two cutaneous melanoma cases.

Assay: immunoSEQ multiplex PCR; the TCRdb copy retains only in-frame clones and omits some. The sample lists about 40,000 clones; 88% were seen once. This CDR3 is 13 amino acids long. Germline assignment: CDR1 LGHNA and CDR2 YNFKEQ. V lost 4 bases, J lost 5 bases, and 9 bases lay in between. Sequenced here: CD4+ or CD8+ T cells sorted from blood, sampled in a trial of the OX40 agonist ivuxolimab. The sequence came from an adult with an advanced solid tumor such as melanoma, head and neck, liver or kidney cancer. This chain joins TRBV4-2 and TRBJ2-1; no clear D. CDR3 loop: CASSLLVNNEQFF. The CDR3, as DNA: TGTGCCAGCAGCCTATTAGTCAACAATGAGCAGTTCTTC.